These 5 T cell receptor beta chains originate from one sample sequenced in a study of T cells in Graves' hyperthyroidism and ophthalmopathy. Amplified regions were TCR beta CDR3 sequences from RNA transcripts. First-round RT-PCR of the TCR CDR3 relied on the HTBI primer set. TCRdb used MiXCR to reprocess the multiplex PCR reads, holding one entry per CDR3 protein. Among fewer than 650,000 distinct CDR3 sequences listed, 13% to 15% were seen once. Sequencing was done on a sample of blood. These receptors were obtained from a woman aged 40 to 49 with Graves' hyperthyroidism.

There are a few counts of this clonotype. The rearrangement uses TRBV7-2 and TRBJ1-5; TRBD1 aligns across 7 bases. The V gene's germline CDR1 is SGHTA and CDR2 FQGNSA. With 1 base clipped from V and 2 bases from J, the junction kept 8 bases outside the gene matches. This CDR3 comprises 17 residues. In nucleotides, the CDR3 is TGTGCCAGCAGCTTAGGGGGGGGGCAGGGGGGCAATCAGCCCCAGCATTTT. Its translation is CASSLGGGQGGNQPQHF.

This clonotype has a handful of counts. The J gene is TRBJ1-1, the V gene TRBV7-9; weak D call: TRBD1 (5 bases). Trimming removed 5 bases at V and 5 bases at J, with 18 bases between. The CDR3 spans 15 residues. Germline V gene sequence: CDR1 SEHNR, CDR2 FQNEAQ (reference sequence). The CDR3 protein is CASSPQGTLVTEAFF. The CDR3 DNA is TGTGCCAGCAGCCCCCAAGGGACTCTTGTGACTGAAGCTTTCTTT. Variable domain in full (rest from reference TRBV7-9 and TRBJ1-1): DTGVSQNPRHKITKRGQNVTFRCDPISEHNRLYWYRQTLGQGPEFLTYFQNEAQLEKSRLLSDRFSAERPKGSFSTLEIQRTEQGDSAMYLCASSPQGTLVTEAFFGQGTRLTVV.

Many counts were recorded for this clonotype. This sequence joins TRBV2 and TRBJ2-3; D unclear. Per germline, CDR1 SNHLY and CDR2 FYNNEI. This CDR3 has 14 residues. Trimming left V 4 bases short and J 0 bases short, with 8 bases between. CDR3 region: CASSVQRSTDTQYF. Here the CDR3 DNA reads TGTGCCAGCAGTGTACAGAGGAGCACAGATACGCAGTATTTT.

This clonotype has a count of ten or more. The junction departs from germline at one end; a sequencing error may be responsible. The rearrangement links TRBV5-1 to TRBJ1-1; possible D gene TRBD1, 5 bases. The germline gives CDR1 SGHRS, CDR2 YFSETQ. The CDR3 is 14 residues long. Written as DNA, the CDR3 is TGTGCCAGCAGCCTATTAGACAGAAACACTGAAGCTTTCTTT. It codes for CASSLLDRNTEAFF. Full variable domain (missing parts from reference TRBV5-1 and TRBJ1-1): KAGVTQTPRYLIKTRGQQVTLSCSPISGHRSVSWYQQTPGQGLQFLFEYFSETQRNKGNFPGRFSGRQFSNSRSEMNVSTLELGDSALYLCASSLLDRNTEAFFGQGTRLTVV.

The J gene is TRBJ2-7, the V gene TRBV4-1, with D perhaps matching TRBD1 (5 bases). Germline CDR1 reads MGHRA; CDR2 reads YSYEKL. Trimming removed 0 bases from V and 0 bases from J, with 12 bases in between. The CDR3 covers 16 residues. The CDR3: CASSQESRVVSYEQYF. The DNA for the CDR3 is TGCGCCAGCAGCCAAGAGAGCAGGGTGGTCTCCTACGAGCAGTACTTC.